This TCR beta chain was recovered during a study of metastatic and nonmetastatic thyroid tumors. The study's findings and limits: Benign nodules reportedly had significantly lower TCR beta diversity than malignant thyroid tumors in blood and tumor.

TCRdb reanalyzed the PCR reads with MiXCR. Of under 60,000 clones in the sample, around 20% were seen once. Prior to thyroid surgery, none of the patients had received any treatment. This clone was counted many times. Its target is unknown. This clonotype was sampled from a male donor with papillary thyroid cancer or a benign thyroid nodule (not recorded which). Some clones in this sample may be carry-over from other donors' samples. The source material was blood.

CDR3 sequence: CASSIKGQGATGELFF. In DNA form, the CDR3 reads TGTGCCAGCAGCATAAAGGGACAGGGGGCCACCGGGGAGCTGTTTTTT. The gene calls are TRBV9 and TRBJ2-2, with TRBD1 matching 12 bases. J was trimmed by 4 bases and V by 4 bases; bases with no gene match: 5. Germline lookup yields CDR1 SGDLS and CDR2 YYNGEE. The CDR3 runs to 16 residues.